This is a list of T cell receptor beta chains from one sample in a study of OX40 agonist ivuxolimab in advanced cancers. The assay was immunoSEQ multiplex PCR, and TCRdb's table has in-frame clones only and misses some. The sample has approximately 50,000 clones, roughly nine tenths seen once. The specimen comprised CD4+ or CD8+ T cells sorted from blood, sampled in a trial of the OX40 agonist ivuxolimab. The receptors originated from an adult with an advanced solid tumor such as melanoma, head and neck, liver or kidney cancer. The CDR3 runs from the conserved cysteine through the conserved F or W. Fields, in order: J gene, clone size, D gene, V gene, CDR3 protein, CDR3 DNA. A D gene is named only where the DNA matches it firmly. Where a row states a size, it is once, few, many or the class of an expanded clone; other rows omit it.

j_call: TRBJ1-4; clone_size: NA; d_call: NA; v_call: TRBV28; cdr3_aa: CASSLTHRNNEKLFF; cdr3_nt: TGTGCCAGCAGTTTAACCCACAGAAATAATGAAAAACTGTTTTTT
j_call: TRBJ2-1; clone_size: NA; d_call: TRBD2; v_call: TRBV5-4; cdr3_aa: CATRLAVSNEQFF; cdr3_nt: TGTGCCACCCGACTAGCGGTTTCGAATGAGCAGTTCTTC
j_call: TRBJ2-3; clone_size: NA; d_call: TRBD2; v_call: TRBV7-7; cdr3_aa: CASSPGLATDTQYF; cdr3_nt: TGTGCTAGCAGCCCAGGACTAGCGACAGATACGCAGTATTTT
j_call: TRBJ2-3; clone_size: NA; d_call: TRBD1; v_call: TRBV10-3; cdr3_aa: CAISEGTGDTDTQYF; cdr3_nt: TGTGCCATCAGTGAAGGGACAGGGGACACAGATACGCAGTATTTT
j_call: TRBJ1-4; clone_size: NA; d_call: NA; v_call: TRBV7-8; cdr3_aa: CASSPSEKLFF; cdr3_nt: TGTGCCAGCAGCCCAAGCGAAAAACTGTTTTTT
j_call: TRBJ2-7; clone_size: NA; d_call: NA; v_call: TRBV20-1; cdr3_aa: CSARGPLEQYF; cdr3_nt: TGCAGTGCTAGAGGCCCACTCGAGCAGTACTTC
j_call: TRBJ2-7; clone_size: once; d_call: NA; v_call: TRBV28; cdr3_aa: CASSPSEPYEQYF; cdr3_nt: TGTGCCAGCAGTCCTAGCGAACCCTACGAGCAGTACTTC
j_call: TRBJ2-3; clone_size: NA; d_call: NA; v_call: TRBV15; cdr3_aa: CATSSGGTDTQYF; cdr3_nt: TGTGCCACCAGCAGTGGCGGCACAGATACGCAGTATTTT
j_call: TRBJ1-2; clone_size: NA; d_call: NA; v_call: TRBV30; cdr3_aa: CAWSLRQEYGYTF; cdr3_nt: TGTGCCTGGAGTCTTAGACAAGAGTATGGCTACACCTTC
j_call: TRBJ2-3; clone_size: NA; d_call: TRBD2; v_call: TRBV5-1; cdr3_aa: CASSLERESVTDTQYF; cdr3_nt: TGCGCCAGCAGCCTGGAGCGGGAGTCGGTCACAGATACGCAGTATTTT
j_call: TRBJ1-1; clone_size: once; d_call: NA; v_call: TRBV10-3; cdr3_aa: CAISDSGLNTEAFF; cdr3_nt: TGTGCCATCAGTGATTCGGGGTTGAACACTGAAGCTTTCTTT
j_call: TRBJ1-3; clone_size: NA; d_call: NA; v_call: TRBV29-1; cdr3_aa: CSAADGNTIYF; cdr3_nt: TGCAGCGCCGCAGATGGAAACACCATATATTTT
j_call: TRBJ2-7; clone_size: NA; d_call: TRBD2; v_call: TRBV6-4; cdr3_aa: CASSASTSAAGGKVFYEQYF; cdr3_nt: TGTGCCAGCAGTGCCTCCACTAGTGCGGCGGGAGGAAAGGTTTTCTACGAGCAGTACTTC
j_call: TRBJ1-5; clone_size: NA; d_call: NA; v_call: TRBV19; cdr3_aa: CASSTRLPGVGEPQHF; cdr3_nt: TGTGCCAGTAGTACCAGGCTCCCAGGGGTTGGGGAGCCCCAGCATTTT
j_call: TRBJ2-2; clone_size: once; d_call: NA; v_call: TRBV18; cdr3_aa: CASSPDLNTGELFF; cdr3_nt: TGTGCCAGCTCACCAGACTTGAACACCGGGGAGCTGTTTTTT
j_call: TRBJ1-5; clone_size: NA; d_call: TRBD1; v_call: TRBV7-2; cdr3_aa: CASSVGDRRDQPQHF; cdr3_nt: TGTGCCAGCAGCGTAGGGGACAGACGGGATCAGCCCCAGCATTTT
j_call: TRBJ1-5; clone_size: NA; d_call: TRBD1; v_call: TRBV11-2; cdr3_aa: CASSPQGWNQPQHF; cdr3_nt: TGTGCCAGCAGCCCACAGGGGTGGAATCAGCCCCAGCATTTT
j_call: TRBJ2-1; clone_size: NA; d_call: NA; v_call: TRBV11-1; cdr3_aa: CASSLGVRAQINEQFF; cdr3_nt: TGTGCCAGCAGCTTAGGAGTGCGGGCCCAGATCAATGAGCAGTTCTTC
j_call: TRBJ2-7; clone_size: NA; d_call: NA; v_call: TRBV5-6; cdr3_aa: CASSFPGSRYEQYF; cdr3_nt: TGTGCCAGCAGCTTCCCCGGGAGTAGGTACGAGCAGTACTTC
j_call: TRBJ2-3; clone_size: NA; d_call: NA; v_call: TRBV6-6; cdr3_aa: CASTFPNRDTQYF; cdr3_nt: TGTGCCAGCACTTTCCCAAACAGAGATACGCAGTATTTT
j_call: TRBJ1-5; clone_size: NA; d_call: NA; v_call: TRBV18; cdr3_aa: CASSPSGAQPQHF; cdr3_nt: TGTGCCAGCTCACCATCGGGGGCACAGCCCCAGCATTTT
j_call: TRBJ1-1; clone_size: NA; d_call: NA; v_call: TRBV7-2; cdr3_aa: CASSFEGRNTEAFF; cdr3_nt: TGTGCCAGCAGCTTCGAGGGAAGGAACACTGAAGCTTTCTTT
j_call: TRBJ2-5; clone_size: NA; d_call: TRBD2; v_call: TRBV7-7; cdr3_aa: CASSLGTLAGGETQYF; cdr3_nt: TGTGCTAGCAGCCTAGGGACTCTAGCGGGAGGAGAGACCCAGTACTTC
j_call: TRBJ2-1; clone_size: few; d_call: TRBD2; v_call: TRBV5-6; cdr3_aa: CASSLTSGYNEQFF; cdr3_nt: TGTGCCAGCAGCTTGACTAGCGGATACAATGAGCAGTTCTTC